Listed below are T cell receptor beta chains from one sample, sequenced in a study of blood T cell repertoires in COVID-19. TCRdb's copy holds only in-frame clones and misses some; the assay was immunoSEQ multiplex PCR. The table lists roughly 97,000 clones, over 80% of them singletons, with about 15% in the top ten. The sequenced sample consisted of peripheral blood. These receptors came from a man aged 45-65 years with acute or convalescent COVID-19. CDR3s include the opening cysteine and the closing phenylalanine or tryptophan. The D gene is left open where the match is weak. Clone size, where shown, is once, few, many, or a class for clones that have expanded.

V gene	D gene	J gene	clone size	CDR3 protein	CDR3 DNA
TRBV15	.	TRBJ1-1	.	CATSPGDLNTEAFF	TGTGCCACCAGTCCCGGGGACTTGAACACTGAAGCTTTCTTT
TRBV9	TRBD1	TRBJ2-5	.	CASSVNPGTGEETQYF	TGTGCCAGCAGCGTAAATCCCGGGACAGGTGAGGAGACCCAGTACTTC
TRBV28	.	TRBJ1-2	.	CASSLSMNGYTF	TGTGCCAGCAGTTTATCTATGAATGGCTACACCTTC
TRBV9	TRBD2	TRBJ2-3	.	CASSTRGSGILDTQYF	TGTGCCAGCAGCACCCGGGGTAGCGGGATATTAGATACGCAGTATTTT
TRBV25-1	.	TRBJ1-6	once	CASSGTGYNSPLHF	TGTGCCAGCAGTGGAACAGGGTATAATTCACCCCTCCACTTT
TRBV23-1	.	TRBJ1-1	.	CASSHLGHRYNGAFF	TGCGCCAGCAGTCACTTGGGACACAGGTATAATGGAGCTTTCTTT
TRBV11-3	.	TRBJ2-3	.	CASSPPVATTDTQYF	TGTGCCAGCAGCCCCCCCGTAGCAACCACAGATACGCAGTATTTT
TRBV7-2	TRBD2	TRBJ2-7	.	CASSASGLAGYEQYF	TGTGCCAGCAGCGCCTCCGGACTAGCGGGCTACGAGCAGTACTTC
TRBV24-1	TRBD1	TRBJ1-5	.	CATRQGPLMPQHF	TGTGCCACGCGACAGGGGCCTCTTATGCCCCAGCATTTT
TRBV19	.	TRBJ1-5	.	CASSPDINQPQHF	TGTGCCAGTAGTCCGGACATTAATCAGCCCCAGCATTTT
TRBV6-5	TRBD2	TRBJ2-7	.	CASSPPGGSRDEQYF	TGTGCCAGCAGCCCCCCCGGGGGGAGCCGTGACGAGCAGTACTTC
TRBV5-6	TRBD2	TRBJ2-1	.	CASSLETSAQILNNEQFF	TGTGCCAGCAGCTTGGAGACTAGCGCGCAGATACTCAACAATGAGCAGTTCTTC
TRBV5-1	TRBD1	TRBJ1-6	.	CASSRRDQRTGLNSPLHF	TGCGCCAGCAGCCGAAGAGACCAACGGACAGGGCTTAATTCACCCCTCCACTTT
TRBV27	.	TRBJ1-4	.	CASRLTGSGEKLFF	TGTGCCAGCAGGCTAACAGGGTCGGGGGAAAAACTGTTTTTT
TRBV19	TRBD2	TRBJ2-1	.	CASSLSLAGYNEQFF	TGTGCCAGTAGTCTTTCTTTAGCGGGTTACAATGAGCAGTTCTTC
TRBV5-1	.	TRBJ2-5	once	CASSQTPARSETQYF	TGCGCCAGCAGCCAAACACCCGCCAGATCAGAGACCCAGTACTTC
TRBV5-1	TRBD1	TRBJ1-2	few	CASSSSGDRGTGYTF	TGCGCCAGCAGCTCGTCGGGGGACAGGGGGACTGGCTACACCTTC
TRBV7-2	.	TRBJ1-1	.	CASSSILNTEAFF	TGTGCCAGCAGCTCCATCCTGAACACTGAAGCTTTCTTT
TRBV24-1	TRBD2	TRBJ2-3	.	CATSDPFAAGGPAEPDTQYF	TGTGCCACCAGTGATCCCTTCGCAGCGGGAGGGCCCGCGGAACCAGATACGCAGTATTTT
TRBV6-5	.	TRBJ1-3	once	CASSLYTSSGNTIYF	TGTGCCAGCAGTCTTTACACCAGCTCTGGAAACACCATATATTTT
TRBV27	TRBD1	TRBJ2-1	.	CASSWDSNNEQFF	TGTGCCAGCAGCTGGGACAGTAACAATGAGCAGTTCTTC
TRBV9	TRBD2	TRBJ2-1	few	CASSVGGSGRDEQFF	TGTGCCAGCAGCGTAGGCGGTAGCGGGAGGGATGAGCAGTTCTTC
TRBV5-6	TRBD2	TRBJ2-7	.	CASSLNGLAAYEQYF	TGTGCCAGCAGCTTGAACGGACTAGCGGCCTACGAGCAGTACTTC
TRBV28	TRBD1	TRBJ2-2	.	CASSSRGPGELFF	TGTGCCAGCAGTTCTAGGGGGCCCGGGGAGCTGTTTTTT
TRBV6-6	TRBD2	TRBJ2-5	.	CASSPLGLAGDGETQYF	TGTGCCAGCAGTCCTTTGGGACTAGCGGGAGATGGTGAGACCCAGTACTTC
TRBV15	.	TRBJ2-4	.	CATSRDRRRDVIQYF	TGTGCCACCAGCAGAGATCGTCGGCGGGACGTCATTCAGTACTTC
TRBV9	TRBD1	TRBJ1-5	.	CASSVALGQGISNQPQHF	TGTGCCAGCAGCGTAGCCTTGGGACAGGGGATTAGCAATCAGCCCCAGCATTTT
TRBV7-8	TRBD2	TRBJ2-1	few	CASSPRTSGISYNEQFF	TGTGCCAGCAGCCCGAGGACTAGCGGGATCAGTTACAATGAGCAGTTCTTC
TRBV27	.	TRBJ2-3	.	CASSPRQFATTDTQYF	TGTGCCAGCAGTCCTCGACAGTTCGCTACGACAGATACGCAGTATTTT
TRBV16	.	TRBJ2-7	.	CASSRAGQGLRYF	TGTGCCAGCAGCCGGGCCGGGCAGGGGTTAAGGTACTTC
TRBV6-6	.	TRBJ2-1	.	CASSHLGDEQFF	TGTGCCAGCAGTCACCTAGGGGATGAGCAGTTCTTC
TRBV5-4	TRBD2	TRBJ2-7	.	CASSWGWTSSYEQYF	TGTGCCAGCAGCTGGGGGTGGACTAGCAGTTACGAGCAGTACTTC
TRBV12-5	.	TRBJ1-5	.	CASVGGGVGQPQHF	TGTGCTAGTGTCGGGGGTGGAGTCGGTCAGCCCCAGCATTTT
TRBV11-3	TRBD2	TRBJ2-1	.	CASSLGLAGEGNEQFF	TGTGCCAGCAGCTTGGGACTAGCGGGAGAAGGTAATGAGCAGTTCTTC
TRBV19	.	TRBJ1-3	.	CASSSPGREAGNTIYF	TGTGCCAGTAGTTCCCCCGGCAGGGAGGCTGGAAACACCATATATTTT
TRBV2	TRBD1	TRBJ2-7	.	CASRGQGGYEQYF	TGTGCCAGCAGGGGACAGGGGGGCTACGAGCAGTACTTC
TRBV2	TRBD2	TRBJ2-2	.	CASSDGTSGTNTGELFF	TGTGCCAGCAGTGACGGGACTAGCGGGACAAACACCGGGGAGCTGTTTTTT
TRBV11-2	TRBD2	TRBJ2-3	once	CASSPSAGSTDTQYF	TGTGCCAGCAGCCCCTCAGCGGGAAGCACAGATACGCAGTATTTT
TRBV29-1	TRBD2	TRBJ2-1	.	CSVVAGSAYEQFF	TGCAGCGTCGTAGCGGGATCAGCTTATGAGCAGTTCTTC
TRBV5-4	TRBD2	TRBJ2-5	.	CASSSQLAGVGETQYF	TGTGCCAGCAGCTCTCAACTAGCGGGAGTTGGGGAGACCCAGTACTTC
TRBV24-1	.	TRBJ1-5	.	CATSDRVAGQPQHF	TGTGCCACCAGTGATCGTGTTGCGGGTCAGCCCCAGCATTTT
TRBV7-2	TRBD1	TRBJ2-7	.	CASSPGQGRTYEQYF	TGTGCCAGCAGCCCCGGACAGGGAAGGACCTACGAGCAGTACTTC
TRBV4-1	.	TRBJ2-2	few	CASSQEARFANTGELFF	TGCGCCAGCAGCCAGGAGGCTCGGTTCGCGAACACCGGGGAGCTGTTTTTT
TRBV29-1	.	TRBJ2-2	.	CSAQGLASGGELFF	TGCAGCGCCCAAGGGCTAGCGAGTGGCGGGGAGCTGTTTTTT
TRBV2	.	TRBJ2-3	.	CASSLQYADTQYF	TGTGCCAGCAGTCTTCAATATGCGGATACGCAGTATTTT
TRBV24-1	TRBD1	TRBJ1-2	.	CATSDMTDRVGYTF	TGTGCCACCAGTGATATGACTGACAGGGTCGGCTACACCTTC
TRBV9	TRBD2	TRBJ2-7	.	CASSRLAGASYEQYF	TGTGCCAGCAGCAGACTAGCGGGAGCCTCCTACGAGCAGTACTTC
TRBV9	.	TRBJ2-2	.	CASRPSYLGELFF	TGTGCCAGCAGACCTTCCTATCTCGGGGAGCTGTTTTTT
TRBV6-5	.	TRBJ1-1	.	CASSYPRLAGNTEAFF	TGTGCCAGCAGTTACCCGCGACTGGCCGGGAACACTGAAGCTTTCTTT
TRBV30	TRBD2	TRBJ2-1	.	CAWRHAGARLHYNEQFF	TGTGCCTGGAGGCACGCGGGAGCCCGTCTACACTACAATGAGCAGTTCTTC
TRBV5-1	.	TRBJ2-1	.	CASSLGLALNEQFF	TGCGCCAGCAGCTTAGGGCTAGCGTTGAATGAGCAGTTCTTC
TRBV10-3	.	TRBJ2-7	.	CAIRGEGLYEQYF	TGTGCCATTCGGGGAGAAGGGCTCTACGAGCAGTACTTC
TRBV3-1/TRBV3-2	TRBD2	TRBJ2-1	.	CASSQLGSGSGWNEQFF	TGTGCCAGCAGCCAACTCGGAAGCGGGAGCGGTTGGAATGAGCAGTTCTTC
TRBV9	TRBD2	TRBJ2-7	.	CASSVGTSGLYEQYF	TGTGCCAGCAGCGTAGGGACTAGCGGGCTATACGAGCAGTACTTC
TRBV9	.	TRBJ2-1	once	CASSLSQGGEGAQFF	TGTGCCAGCAGCCTCTCCCAAGGTGGAGAAGGGGCGCAGTTCTTC